This T cell receptor beta chain originates from a study of blood T cell repertoires in COVID-19. Sequencing used immunoSEQ multiplex PCR; TCRdb keeps in-frame clones, though not all of them. The table lists approximately 170,000 clones, approximately 80% of them singletons. The germline V gene encodes CDR1 MNHEY and CDR2 SVGAGI. This CDR3 contains 14 residues. Trimming pared 9 bases from V and 3 bases from J, leaving 18 bases between. This chain joins TRBV6-5 and TRBJ2-7, with a tentative D call TRBD2 (7 bases). This TCR was sampled from a man aged 70-80 years who had recovered from COVID-19. The sample taken for sequencing was peripheral blood. CDR3: CARRGGRHYYEQYF. The CDR3 DNA sequence: TGTGCCAGGAGGGGGGGCAGGCACTACTACGAGCAGTACTTC.